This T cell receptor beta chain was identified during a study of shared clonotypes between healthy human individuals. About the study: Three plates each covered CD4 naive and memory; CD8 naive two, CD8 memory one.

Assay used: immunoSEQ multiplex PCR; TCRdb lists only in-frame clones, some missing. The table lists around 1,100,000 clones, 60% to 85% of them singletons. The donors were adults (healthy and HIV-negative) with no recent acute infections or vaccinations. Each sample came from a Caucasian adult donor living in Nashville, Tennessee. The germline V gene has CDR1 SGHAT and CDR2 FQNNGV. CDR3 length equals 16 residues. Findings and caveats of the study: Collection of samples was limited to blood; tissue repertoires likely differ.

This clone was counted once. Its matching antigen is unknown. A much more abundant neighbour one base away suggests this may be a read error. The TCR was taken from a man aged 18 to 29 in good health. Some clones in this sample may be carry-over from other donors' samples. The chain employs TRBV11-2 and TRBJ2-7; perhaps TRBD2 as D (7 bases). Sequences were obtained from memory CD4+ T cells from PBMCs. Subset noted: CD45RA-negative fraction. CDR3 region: CAGSLGGGGSTYEQYF. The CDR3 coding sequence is TGTGCCGGCAGCTTAGGTGGCGGGGGCTCGACCTACGAGCAGTACTTC.